These 8 T cell receptor beta chains share one sample of origin, sequenced in a study of memory CD4+ T cells and cytomegalovirus serostatus. Single viable CD3+CD4+CD8-CD45RO+ cells were sorted as the memory CD4+ T cells. Sequencing was performed with immunoSEQ multiplex PCR; in TCRdb, only in-frame clones are kept and a portion is missing. The repertoire holds just over 45,000 clones, with roughly 80% as singletons. Sequencing used memory CD4+ T cells from blood. These receptors originate from an adult in good health and CMV-seronegative.

The rearrangement links TRBV11-2 to TRBJ2-7; TRBD1 agrees at 8 bases. This CDR3 is built from 14 residues. From germline, CDR1 is SGHAT and CDR2 FQNNGV. With V trimmed by 4 bases and J by 2 bases, 4 bases remained unmatched. The CDR3 reads CASSYWTGPYEQYF. The DNA of the CDR3 is TGTGCCAGCAGCTATTGGACAGGGCCCTACGAGCAGTACTTC.

The genes are TRBV5-1 and TRBJ2-3, with no clear D. From germline, CDR1 is SGHRS and CDR2 YFSETQ. The CDR3 sequence is 13 residues long. Trimming removed 0 bases from V and 0 bases from J, with 2 bases in between. CDR3 DNA sequence: TGCGCCAGCAGCTTGGACAGCACAGATACGCAGTATTTT. Its translation is CASSLDSTDTQYF.

This clone was observed a few times. The chain has TRBV9 and TRBJ2-1; 12 nucleotides agree with TRBD2. Per the germline V gene, CDR1 is SGDLS and CDR2 is YYNGEE. The CDR3 has 18 residues. V was clipped by 0 bases and J by 5 bases; unmatched bases: 9. The CDR3 DNA follows: TGTGCCAGCAGCGTAGAATGGCTAGCGGGGGGGTATCACAATGAGCAGTTCTTC. Protein sequence: CASSVEWLAGGYHNEQFF.

The chain links TRBV25-1 to TRBJ1-6, with 8 nucleotides matching TRBD1. CDR1 and CDR2 (germline): MGHDK, SYGVNS. The CDR3 is 15 amino acids. Losses at the gene ends were 1 base for V and 5 bases for J; bases not matched to a gene: 1. This CDR3 reads CASSELDRDNSPLHF. The DNA of the CDR3 is TGTGCCAGCAGTGAATTGGACAGGGATAATTCACCCCTCCACTTT.

The chain carries TRBV23-1 and TRBJ1-1; TRBD1 matches at 9 bases. TRBV23-1 is recorded as an ORF, its role being uncertain. Germline trimming cut 6 bases from V and 5 bases from J; bases unmatched to any gene: 13. This CDR3 comprises 16 residues. This CDR3 reads CASSYIPDRGWTEAFF. The DNA of the CDR3 is TGCGCCAGCAGCTACATTCCAGACAGGGGGTGGACTGAAGCTTTCTTT.

J is TRBJ1-2 and V is TRBV2; D remains unclear. Germline V gives CDR1 SNHLY, CDR2 FYNNEI. The CDR3 runs to 14 residues. The germline V and J ends were trimmed by 0 bases and 4 bases, with 9 bases remaining between them. In DNA, the CDR3 is TGTGCCAGCAGTGAAGCGGCTCCGGGCTATGGCTACACCTTC. Residues: CASSEAAPGYGYTF.

The chain recombines TRBV14 with TRBJ2-2, with TRBD2 as a possible D gene (7 bases). Germline loops: CDR1 SGHDN, CDR2 FVKESK. The V and J ends lost 4 bases and 1 base respectively, with 16 bases between them. CDR3 length: 17 amino acids. Written as DNA, the CDR3 is TGTGCCAGCAGCCCCTTGGGGGGGCCGAGGAACACCGGGGAGCTGTTTTTT. It encodes CASSPLGGPRNTGELFF.

This clone was counted between two and nine times. This CDR3 is CAISDSTRNYGYTF. The CDR3 DNA sequence: TGTGCCATCAGTGATTCTACGCGGAACTATGGCTACACCTTC. The chain couples TRBV10-3 to TRBJ1-2, with D uncertain. Germline assignment: CDR1 ENHRY and CDR2 SYGVKD. V lost 3 bases to trimming and J lost 2 bases, with 10 bases between them. The CDR3 runs 14 residues.